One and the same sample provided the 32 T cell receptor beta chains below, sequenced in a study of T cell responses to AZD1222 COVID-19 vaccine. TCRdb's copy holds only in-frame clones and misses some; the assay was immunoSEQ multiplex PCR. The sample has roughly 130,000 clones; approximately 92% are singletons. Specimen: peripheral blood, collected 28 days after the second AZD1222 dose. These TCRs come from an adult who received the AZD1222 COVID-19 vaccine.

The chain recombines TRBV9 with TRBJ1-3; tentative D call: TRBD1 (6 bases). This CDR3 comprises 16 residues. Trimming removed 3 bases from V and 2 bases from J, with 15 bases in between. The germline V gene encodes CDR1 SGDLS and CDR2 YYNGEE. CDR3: CASSAGQFVAGNTIYF. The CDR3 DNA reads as TGTGCCAGCAGCGCAGGACAGTTCGTCGCTGGAAACACCATATATTTT.

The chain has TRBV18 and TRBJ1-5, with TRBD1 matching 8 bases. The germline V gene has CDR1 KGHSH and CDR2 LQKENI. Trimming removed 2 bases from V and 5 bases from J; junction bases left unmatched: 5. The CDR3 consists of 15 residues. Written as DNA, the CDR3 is TGTGCCAGCTCACCAACCGGACAGGGTGATCAGCCCCAGCATTTT. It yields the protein CASSPTGQGDQPQHF. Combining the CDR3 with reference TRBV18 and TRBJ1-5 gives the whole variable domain NAGVMQNPRHLVRRRGQEARLRCSPMKGHSHVYWYRQLPEEGLKFMVYLQKENIIDESGMPKERFSAEFPKEGPSILRIQQVVRGDSAAYFCASSPTGQGDQPQHFGDGTRLSIL.

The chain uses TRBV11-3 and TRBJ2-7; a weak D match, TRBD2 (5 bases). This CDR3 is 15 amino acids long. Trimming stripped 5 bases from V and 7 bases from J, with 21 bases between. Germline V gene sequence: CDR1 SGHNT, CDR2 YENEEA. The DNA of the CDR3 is TGTGCCAGCAGCCCCTCCCCCCGCGGACTCAGGGAGCAGTACTTC. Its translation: CASSPSPRGLREQYF.

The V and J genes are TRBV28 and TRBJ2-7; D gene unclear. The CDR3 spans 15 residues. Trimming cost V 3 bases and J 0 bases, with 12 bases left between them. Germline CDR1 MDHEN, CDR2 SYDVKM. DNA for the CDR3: TGTGCCAGCAGTTTCCGGAAGCTATACTCCTACGAGCAGTACTTC. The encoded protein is CASSFRKLYSYEQYF.

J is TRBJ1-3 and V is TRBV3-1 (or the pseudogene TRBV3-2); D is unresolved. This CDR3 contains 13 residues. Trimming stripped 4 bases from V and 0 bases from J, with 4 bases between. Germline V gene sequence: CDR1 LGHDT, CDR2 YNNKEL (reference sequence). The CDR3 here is CASSPASGNTIYF. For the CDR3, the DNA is TGTGCCAGCAGCCCAGCCTCTGGAAACACCATATATTTT.

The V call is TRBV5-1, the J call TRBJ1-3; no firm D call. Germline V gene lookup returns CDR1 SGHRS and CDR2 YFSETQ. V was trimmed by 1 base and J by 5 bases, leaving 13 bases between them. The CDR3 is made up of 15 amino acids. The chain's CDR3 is CASSLPSDNRNTIYF. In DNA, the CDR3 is TGCGCCAGCAGCTTGCCCTCAGACAATAGAAACACCATATATTTT.

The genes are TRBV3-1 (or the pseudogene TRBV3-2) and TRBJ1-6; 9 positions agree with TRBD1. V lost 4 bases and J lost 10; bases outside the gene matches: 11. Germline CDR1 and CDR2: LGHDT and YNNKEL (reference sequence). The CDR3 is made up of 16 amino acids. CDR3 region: CASSLLTGTGNSPLHF. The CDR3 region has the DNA TGTGCCAGCAGCCTTCTTACCGGGACAGGGAACTCACCCCTCCACTTT.

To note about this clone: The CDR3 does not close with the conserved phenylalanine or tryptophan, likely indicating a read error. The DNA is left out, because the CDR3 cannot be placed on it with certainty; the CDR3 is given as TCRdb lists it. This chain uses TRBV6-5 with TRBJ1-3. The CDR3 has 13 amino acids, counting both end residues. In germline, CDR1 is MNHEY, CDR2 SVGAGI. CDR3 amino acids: CASRSPEVQAPSL.

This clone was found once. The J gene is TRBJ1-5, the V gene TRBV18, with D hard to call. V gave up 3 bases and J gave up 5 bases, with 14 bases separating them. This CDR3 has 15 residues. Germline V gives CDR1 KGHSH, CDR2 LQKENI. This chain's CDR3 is CASSPEGGGDQPQHF. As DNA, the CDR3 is TGTGCCAGCTCACCGGAGGGCGGTGGGGATCAGCCCCAGCATTTT.

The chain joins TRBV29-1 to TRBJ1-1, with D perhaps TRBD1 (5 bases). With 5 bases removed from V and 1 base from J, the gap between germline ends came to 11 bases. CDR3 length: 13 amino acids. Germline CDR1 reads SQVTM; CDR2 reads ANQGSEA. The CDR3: CSVYSGQNTEAFF. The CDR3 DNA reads TGCAGCGTTTATTCGGGGCAGAACACTGAAGCTTTCTTT.

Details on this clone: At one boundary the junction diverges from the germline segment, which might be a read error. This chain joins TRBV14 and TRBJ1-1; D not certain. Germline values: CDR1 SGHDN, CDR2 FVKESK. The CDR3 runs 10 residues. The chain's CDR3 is CASSQGMVHF. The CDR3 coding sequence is TGTGCCAGCAGCCAAGGCATGGTCCACTTT.

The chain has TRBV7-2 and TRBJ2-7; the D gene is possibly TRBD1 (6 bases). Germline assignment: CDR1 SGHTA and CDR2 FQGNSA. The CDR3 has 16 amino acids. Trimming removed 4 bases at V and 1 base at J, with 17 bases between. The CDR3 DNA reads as TGTGCCAGCAGCTCCCCCCGGGACACTATTTCCTACGAGCAGTACTTC. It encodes CASSSPRDTISYEQYF.

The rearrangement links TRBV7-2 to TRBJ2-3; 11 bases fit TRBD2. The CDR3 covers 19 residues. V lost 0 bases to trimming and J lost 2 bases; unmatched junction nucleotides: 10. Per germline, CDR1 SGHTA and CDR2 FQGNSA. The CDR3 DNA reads TGTGCCAGCAGCTTAGCTAGCGGGAGGGTCACCGGACACACAGATACGCAGTATTTT. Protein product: CASSLASGRVTGHTDTQYF.

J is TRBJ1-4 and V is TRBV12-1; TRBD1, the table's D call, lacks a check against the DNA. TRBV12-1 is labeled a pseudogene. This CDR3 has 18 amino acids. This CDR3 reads CASSFGRQGPPCNEKLFF. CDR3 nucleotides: TGTGCCAGCAGCTTCGGACGACAGGGCCCACCTTGCAATGAAAAACTGTTTTTT.

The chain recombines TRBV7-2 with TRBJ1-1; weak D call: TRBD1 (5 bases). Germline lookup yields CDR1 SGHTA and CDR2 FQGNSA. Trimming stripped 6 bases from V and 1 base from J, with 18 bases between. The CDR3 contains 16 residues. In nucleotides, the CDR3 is TGTGCCAGCAGGGAACTATTGACAGCGCGGAACACTGAAGCTTTCTTT. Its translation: CASRELLTARNTEAFF.

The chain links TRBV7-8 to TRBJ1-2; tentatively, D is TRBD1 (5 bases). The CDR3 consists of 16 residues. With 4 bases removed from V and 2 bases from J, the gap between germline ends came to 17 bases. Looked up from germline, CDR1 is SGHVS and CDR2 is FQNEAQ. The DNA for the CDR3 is TGTGCCAGCAGCTCCCGGGTCCCGACAGAGAACTATGGCTACACCTTC. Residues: CASSSRVPTENYGYTF.

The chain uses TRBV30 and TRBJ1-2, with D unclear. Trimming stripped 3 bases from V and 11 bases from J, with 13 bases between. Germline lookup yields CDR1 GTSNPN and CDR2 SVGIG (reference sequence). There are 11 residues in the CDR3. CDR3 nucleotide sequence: TGTGCCTGGAGGGGATCCGGGGTGTACACCTTC. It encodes CAWRGSGVYTF.

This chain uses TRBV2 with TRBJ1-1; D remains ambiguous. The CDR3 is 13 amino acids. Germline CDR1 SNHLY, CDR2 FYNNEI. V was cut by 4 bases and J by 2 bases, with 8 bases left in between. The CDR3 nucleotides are TGTGCCAGCAGTGCGGACGGAAACACTGAAGCTTTCTTT. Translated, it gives CASSADGNTEAFF.

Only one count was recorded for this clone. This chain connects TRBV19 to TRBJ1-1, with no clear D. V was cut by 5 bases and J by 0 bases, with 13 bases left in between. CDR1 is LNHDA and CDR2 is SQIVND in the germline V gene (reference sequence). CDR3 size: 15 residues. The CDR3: CASSERVVMNTEAFF. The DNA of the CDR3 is TGTGCCAGTAGTGAACGGGTTGTTATGAACACTGAAGCTTTCTTT.

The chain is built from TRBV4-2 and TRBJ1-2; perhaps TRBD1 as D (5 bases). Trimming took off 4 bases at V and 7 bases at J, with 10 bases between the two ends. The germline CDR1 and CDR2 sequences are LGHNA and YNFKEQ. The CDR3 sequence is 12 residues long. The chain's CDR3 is CASSPGSGGYTF. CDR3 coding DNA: TGTGCCAGCAGCCCAGGGTCGGGTGGCTACACCTTC.

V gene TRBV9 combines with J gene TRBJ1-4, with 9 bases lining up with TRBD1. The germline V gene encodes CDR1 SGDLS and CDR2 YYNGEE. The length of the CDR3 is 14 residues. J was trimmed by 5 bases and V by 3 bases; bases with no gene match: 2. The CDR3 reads CASSAGTGNEKLFF. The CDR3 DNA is TGTGCCAGCAGCGCCGGGACAGGGAATGAAAAACTGTTTTTT. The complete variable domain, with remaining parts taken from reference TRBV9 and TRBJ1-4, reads DSGVTQTPKHLITATGQRVTLRCSPRSGDLSVYWYQQSLDQGLQFLIQYYNGEERAKGNILERFSAQQFPDLHSELNLSSLELGDSALYFCASSAGTGNEKLFFGSGTQLSVL.

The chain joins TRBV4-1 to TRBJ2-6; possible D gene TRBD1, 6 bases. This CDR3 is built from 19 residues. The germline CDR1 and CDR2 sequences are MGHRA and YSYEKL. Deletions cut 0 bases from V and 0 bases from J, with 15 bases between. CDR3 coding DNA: TGCGCCAGCAGCCAAGATTGGCAGGGGATGATCTCTGGGGCCAACGTCCTGACTTTC. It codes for CASSQDWQGMISGANVLTF.

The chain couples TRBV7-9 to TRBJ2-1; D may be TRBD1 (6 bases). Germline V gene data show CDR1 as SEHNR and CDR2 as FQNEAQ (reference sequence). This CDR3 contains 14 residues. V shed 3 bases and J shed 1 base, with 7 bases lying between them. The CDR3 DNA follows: TGTGCCAGCAGCTTGACAGGTTCCTACAATGAGCAGTTCTTC. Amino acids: CASSLTGSYNEQFF.

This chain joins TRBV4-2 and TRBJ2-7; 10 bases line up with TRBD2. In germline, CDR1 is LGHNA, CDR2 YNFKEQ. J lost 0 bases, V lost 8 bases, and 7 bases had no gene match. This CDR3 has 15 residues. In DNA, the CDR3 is TGTGCCAGCGGCAGCGGGGGGGGCGCCTCCTACGAGCAGTACTTC. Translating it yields CASGSGGGASYEQYF.

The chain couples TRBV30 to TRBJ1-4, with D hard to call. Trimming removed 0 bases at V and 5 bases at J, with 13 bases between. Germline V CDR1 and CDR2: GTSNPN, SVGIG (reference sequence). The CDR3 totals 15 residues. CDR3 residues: CAWSVRGRINEKLFF. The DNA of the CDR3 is TGTGCCTGGAGTGTACGAGGGCGGATAAATGAAAAACTGTTTTTT.

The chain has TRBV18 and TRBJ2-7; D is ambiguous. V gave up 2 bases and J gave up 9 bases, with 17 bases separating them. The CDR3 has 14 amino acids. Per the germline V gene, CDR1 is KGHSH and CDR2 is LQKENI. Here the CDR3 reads CASSPATDASRQYF. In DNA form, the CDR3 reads TGTGCCAGCTCACCAGCGACGGACGCTTCGCGGCAGTACTTC.

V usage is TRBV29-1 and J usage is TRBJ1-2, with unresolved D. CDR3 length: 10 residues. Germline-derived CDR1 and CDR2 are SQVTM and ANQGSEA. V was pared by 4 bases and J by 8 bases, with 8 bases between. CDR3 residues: CSVAEGGYTF. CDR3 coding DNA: TGCAGCGTTGCCGAGGGAGGCTACACCTTC.

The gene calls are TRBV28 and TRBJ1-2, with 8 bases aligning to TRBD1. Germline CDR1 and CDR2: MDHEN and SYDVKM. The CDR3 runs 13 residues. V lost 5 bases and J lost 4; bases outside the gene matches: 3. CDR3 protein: CASSPGGAYGYTF. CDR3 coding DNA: TGTGCCAGCAGTCCAGGGGGCGCCTATGGCTACACCTTC.

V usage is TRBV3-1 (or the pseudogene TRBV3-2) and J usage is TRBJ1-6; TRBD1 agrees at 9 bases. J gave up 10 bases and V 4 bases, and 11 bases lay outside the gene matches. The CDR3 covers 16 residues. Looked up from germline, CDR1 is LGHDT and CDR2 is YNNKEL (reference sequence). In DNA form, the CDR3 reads TGTGCCAGCAGCCTTTCACCACAGGGGGCGAGATCACCCCTCCACTTT. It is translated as CASSLSPQGARSPLHF.

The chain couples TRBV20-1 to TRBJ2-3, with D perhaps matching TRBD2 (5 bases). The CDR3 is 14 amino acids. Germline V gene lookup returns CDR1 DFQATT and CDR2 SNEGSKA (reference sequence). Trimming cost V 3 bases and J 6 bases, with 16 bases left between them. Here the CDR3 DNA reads TGCAGTGCTAGTGAGACTCCCGGGGTGGATACGCAGTATTTT. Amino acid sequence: CSASETPGVDTQYF.

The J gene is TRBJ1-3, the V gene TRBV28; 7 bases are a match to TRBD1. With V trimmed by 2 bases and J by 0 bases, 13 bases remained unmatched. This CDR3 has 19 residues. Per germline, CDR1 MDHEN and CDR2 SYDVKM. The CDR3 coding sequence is TGTGCCAGCAGTTTAACGGGACAGTTTGGGGGTCACTCTGGAAACACCATATATTTT. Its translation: CASSLTGQFGGHSGNTIYF.

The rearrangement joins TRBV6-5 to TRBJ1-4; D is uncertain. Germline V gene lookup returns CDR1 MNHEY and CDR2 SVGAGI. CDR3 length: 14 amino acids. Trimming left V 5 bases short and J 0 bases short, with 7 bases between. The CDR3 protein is CASSRVSTNEKLFF. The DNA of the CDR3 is TGTGCCAGCAGTAGGGTTTCAACTAATGAAAAACTGTTTTTT.